This T cell receptor (beta chain) is drawn from a study of T-cell memory formation after mild COVID-19. About the study: The two donors had largely donor-specific TCR clusters.

A 5'RACE reaction primed in the constant segment made cDNA libraries of TCR alpha and TCR beta, and these carried sample barcodes and UMIs. TCRdb re-derived calls from the 5' RACE reads in MiXCR, one entry per CDR3 protein. The data contain under 300,000 distinct CDR3 sequences, roughly 17% of them singletons. About this clonotype itself: Its antigen remains unknown.

General study findings and limits: Shrinking CD4+ clones were chiefly CM and EM; CD8+ ones were chiefly EMRA. Clones from the second wave (peaking day 37) had unconfirmed SARS-CoV-2 specificity.

After removal of 0 bases from V and 4 bases from J, the junction contained 3 bases not matched to a gene. The CDR3 has 15 amino acids. Germline values: CDR1 LGHNA, CDR2 YNFKEQ. The chain has TRBV4-2 and TRBJ2-3; TRBD2 agrees at 8 bases. Sequenced material: PBMCs or a T cell subset sorted from them (not recorded which). The clonotype was recovered from a man aged 18 to 30 who had mild COVID-19 (a few samples of this study predate the infection). Cell type and time point are not known. The DNA for the CDR3 is TGTGCCAGCAGCCAAGATCGGGGGGGCCCAGATACGCAGTATTTT. Amino acid sequence: CASSQDRGGPDTQYF.